Detailed here is one T cell receptor (beta chain). Its specificity is not known. Looked up from germline, CDR1 is MDHEN and CDR2 is SYDVKM. The CDR3 spans 14 residues. A multiplex PCR was run with 60 Vbeta primers and 13 Jbeta primers. Clones were sequenced by immunoSEQ multiplex PCR, and TCRdb holds only the in-frame ones, with some missing. Among more than 50,000 clones listed, about two thirds were seen once. This record comes from a study of cytomegalovirus exposure and HLA in healthy donors. The overall study: About 80 million unique TCRs, all from HLA-typed donors, were included in an early release of the data. Study-level points and caveats: A few of the chains that were CMV-associated were confirmed in vitro to be specific for CMV antigens. CMV serostatus alone was available as immune exposure information.

The receptor was isolated from a woman in her forties or fifties in good health and CMV-seropositive. The specimen sequenced was PBMCs. The chain employs TRBV28 and TRBJ2-5; D is perhaps TRBD1 (6 bases). TRBJ2-7 matches the DNA end more closely, so the J call is doubtful. The CDR3 sequence: CASSETGWSYEQYF. CDR3 bases: TGTGCCAGCAGTGAAACAGGGTGGTCCTACGAGCAGTACTTC.